The 29 T cell receptor beta chains below all came from one sample that was sequenced in a study of tumor and adjacent non-tumor tissue in lung cancer (dated by TCRdb to between 2018 and 2020). To prepare the library, multiplex PCR was applied. Sequenced using an Illumina HiSeq 2500. Following protocols modified from ARM-PCR, the researchers constructed TCRbeta libraries through three rounds of nested PCR with primers (Table S4). Using fastp trimming at Q25 and MiXCR clonotype assembly, TCRdb reanalyzed the public sequencing data and kept in-frame beta chains. When rows share a CDR3 protein, they turn into one entry using the most common DNA and genes. The sample table holds around 99,000 distinct CDR3 sequences, of which about 61% were seen once. The ten largest clonotypes hold around 20% of the sample. RNA was isolated from bulk unsorted tissue, and RNA quality was assessed with a NanoDrop ND-1000 and an Agilent 2100. Distant non-tumor tissue taken more than 3 cm from the tumor edge was used as the normal lung sample.

Source material: distant non-tumor lung tissue. The receptors were gathered from a man between 60 and 70 years old with non-small cell lung cancer.

Details on this clonotype: One base away lies a much larger clone, so this may be a sequencing read error. The rearrangement uses TRBV20-1 and TRBJ1-2; perhaps TRBD1 as D (5 bases). Germline V gene sequence: CDR1 DFQATT, CDR2 SNEGSKA (reference sequence). CDR3 size: 11 residues. V lost 5 bases and J 8 bases, leaving 12 bases between the germline ends. CDR3 DNA sequence: TGCAGTGCTCAACCAGGGATGGGCTACACCTTC. It is translated as CSAQPGMGYTF.

With regard to this clonotype: A much bigger clone sits one base away, suggesting this may be a read error. The V call is TRBV5-4, the J call TRBJ1-2; D might be TRBD1 (6 bases). CDR3 length equals 13 residues. CDR1 is SGHNT and CDR2 is YYREEE in the germline V gene (reference sequence). The CDR3 sequence: CAGSEDRLYGYTF. The CDR3 DNA reads TGTGCCGGCAGCGAAGACAGGCTTTATGGCTACACCTTC.

For this clonotype: One end of the junction varies from germline; a read error may be responsible. The chain links TRBV5-4 to TRBJ2-1, with 10 bases lining up with TRBD2. CDR3 length: 16 amino acids. The germline V gene encodes CDR1 SGHNT and CDR2 YYREEE (reference sequence). DNA of the CDR3: TGTGCCAGCAGCCCGGGGGTACTAGCGGGATCGGGTGAGCAGCTCTTC. Residues: CASSPGVLAGSGEQLF.

This clonotype was recorded a few times. The rearrangement joins TRBV28 to TRBJ2-3; 9 nucleotides align to TRBD2. The CDR3 covers 14 residues. J gave up 4 bases and V 8 bases, and 7 bases lay outside the gene matches. Germline assignment: CDR1 MDHEN and CDR2 SYDVKM. The CDR3 is CASESSGEADTQYF. The CDR3 DNA reads TGTGCCAGCGAATCTAGCGGGGAGGCAGATACGCAGTATTTT. The complete variable domain, with remaining parts taken from reference TRBV28 and TRBJ2-3, reads DVKVTQSSRYLVKRTGEKVFLECVQDMDHENMFWYRQDPGLGLRLIYFSYDVKMKEKGDIPEGYSVSREKKERFSLILESASTNQTSMYLCASESSGEADTQYFGPGTRLTVL.

The gene calls are TRBV2 and TRBJ2-3; D may match TRBD1 or TRBD2 (5 bases each). The CDR3 contains 19 residues. Germline V gene sequence: CDR1 SNHLY, CDR2 FYNNEI. For the CDR3, the DNA is TGTGAAAGCAGTGAAGAGAGGGGACCAACGCCCTATAGCACAGATACGCAGTATTTT. It codes for CESSEERGPTPYSTDTQYF. The full variable domain, completed using reference TRBV2 and TRBJ2-3, is EPEVTQTPSHQVTQMGQEVILRCVPISNHLYFYWYRQILGQKVEFLVSFYNNEISEKSEIFDDQFSVERPDGSNFTLKIRSTKLEDSAMYFCESSEERGPTPYSTDTQYFGPGTRLTVL.

The chain employs TRBV28 and TRBJ1-1, with a possible D match to TRBD1 (5 bases). Trimming removed 4 bases from V and 5 bases from J, with 17 bases in between. Germline CDR1 reads MDHEN; CDR2 reads SYDVKM. This CDR3 has 15 amino acids. The CDR3 sequence is CASSSQWAGWTEAFF. In DNA form, the CDR3 reads TGTGCCAGCAGTTCCCAATGGGCAGGGTGGACTGAAGCTTTCTTT.

The chain is built from TRBV5-4 and TRBJ2-3; 11 bases line up with TRBD2. Losses at the gene ends were 4 bases for V and 8 bases for J; bases not matched to a gene: 9. The CDR3 sequence is 15 residues long. In germline, CDR1 is SGHNT, CDR2 YYREEE (reference sequence). CDR3 nucleotide sequence: TGTGCCAGCAGCGACGGACTAGCGGGTATAGTTACGCAGTATTTT. It specifies CASSDGLAGIVTQYF.

Turning to this clonotype: The conserved phenylalanine or tryptophan is not found at the CDR3 terminus, so this likely reflects a read error. The J gene is TRBJ2-1, the V gene TRBV6-2 or TRBV6-3, with D tentatively TRBD1 or TRBD2 (6 bases each). Between the trimmed V and J ends, which lost 7 bases and 8 bases, there was a span of 24 bases. CDR3 length equals 16 residues. CDR1 MNHEY and CDR2 SVGEGT come from the germline V gene. The CDR3 is CASMWGAAARQDEQFI. Here the CDR3 DNA reads TGTGCCAGCATGTGGGGGGCGGCCGCAAGGCAGGATGAGCAGTTCATC.

The rearrangement uses TRBV20-1 and TRBJ2-7; 8 nucleotides agree with TRBD1. The ends lost 6 bases at V and 4 bases at J; junction bases unmatched: 8. CDR3 length equals 13 residues. The V gene's germline CDR1 is DFQATT and CDR2 SNEGSKA (reference sequence). CDR3 bases: TGCAGTGCACTAGGACAGGGTTGGTACGAGCAGTACTTC. Amino acid sequence: CSALGQGWYEQYF.

A remark on this clonotype: The junction departs from the called germline gene at one end, perhaps through a read error. The chain couples TRBV15 to TRBJ1-5, with unresolved D. The germline gives CDR1 LNHNV, CDR2 YYDKDF (reference sequence). The CDR3 consists of 16 residues. CDR3 region: CATSRERGIGNQPQHF. The DNA of the CDR3 is TGTGCCACCAGCAGAGAGCGGGGAATAGGTAATCAGCCTCAGCATTTT. Looking up the rest from reference TRBV15 and TRBJ1-5 gives the full variable domain: DAMVIQNPRYQVTQFGKPVTLSCSQTLNHNVMYWYQQKSSQAPKLLFHYYDKDFNNEADTPDNFQSRRPNTSFCFLDIRSPGLGDTAMYLCATSRERGIGNQPQHFGDGTRLSIL.

This clonotype appeared a single time. The junction departs from germline at one end; a sequencing error may be responsible. This chain joins TRBV6-5 and TRBJ2-3; D is perhaps TRBD2 (5 bases). The germline gives CDR1 MNHEY, CDR2 SVGAGI. The length of the CDR3 is 15 residues. CDR3 in DNA: TGTGCCAGCAGAACAACAAGTGGGAGCACAGTTACGCAGTATTTT. Translation: CASRTTSGSTVTQYF.

About this clonotype: Because it lacks the conserved phenylalanine or tryptophan at the end, this CDR3 is likely a read error. The chain links TRBV6-1 to TRBJ2-1; TRBD1 matches at 8 bases. From germline, CDR1 is MNHNS and CDR2 SASEGT. The CDR3 has 15 residues. Trimming took 2 bases from V and 7 from J; bases not matched to a gene: 7. CDR3 amino acids: CASSEQGAIWNEQFS. As DNA, the CDR3 is TGTGCCAGCAGTGAACAGGGGGCGATATGGAATGAGCAGTTCTCC.

With respect to this clonotype: The CDR3 end shows no conserved phenylalanine or tryptophan, and so a read error is likely. The genes are TRBV30 and TRBJ2-2; D is uncertain. Germline V lookup: CDR1 GTSNPN, CDR2 SVGIG (reference sequence). This CDR3 contains 14 residues. V lost 1 base and J lost 4, with 10 bases in between. CDR3: CAWSEGIVTGELFY. The CDR3 DNA follows: TGTGCCTGGAGTGAAGGTATCGTCACCGGGGAGCTGTTTTAT.

Details on this clonotype: One end of the junction varies from germline; a read error may be responsible. The chain joins TRBV29-1 to TRBJ2-2; tentatively, D is TRBD2 (5 bases). Germline values: CDR1 SQVTM, CDR2 ANQGSEA. This CDR3 contains 14 residues. CDR3 sequence: CSAYGSGFTWELFF. The CDR3 coding sequence is TGCAGCGCCTACGGGTCGGGGTTCACCTGGGAGCTGTTTTTT.

About this clonotype itself: A much larger clonotype is one base distant, so this may be a read error. The rearrangement uses TRBV30 and TRBJ1-1; D might be TRBD1 (6 bases). CDR1 and CDR2 from the germline V gene are GTSNPN and SVGIG (reference sequence). There are 12 residues in the CDR3. In nucleotides, the CDR3 is TGTGCCTGGAGTCCCCCGGGACAAGTGACTGTCTTT. It is translated as CAWSPPGQVTVF.

This clonotype is medium-sized by share. V usage is TRBV11-1 and J usage is TRBJ2-5, with D perhaps given as TRBD1 or TRBD2 (5 bases each). This CDR3 spans 14 amino acids. Germline V CDR1 and CDR2: SGHAT, FQDESV (reference sequence). V was cut by 4 bases and J by 6 bases, with 15 bases left in between. CDR3 residues: CASSSAGSRKTQYF. The CDR3, as DNA: TGTGCCAGCAGCTCCGCAGGGAGCAGGAAGACCCAGTACTTC.

Concerning this clonotype: Sequence at one end of the junction differs from germline and may be a read error. CDR3: CASSYSGTVSTGELFF. CDR3 DNA sequence: TGTGCCAGCAGTTACTCGGGGACAGTTAGTACCGGTGAGCTGTTTTTT. This rearrangement joins TRBV6-2 or TRBV6-3 to TRBJ2-2, with 7 bases identical to TRBD1. The CDR3 extends over 16 amino acids. Germline lookup yields CDR1 MNHEY and CDR2 SVGEGT.

As DNA, the CDR3 is TGTGCCAGCAGTTTTCCCGGACGGAACAGGGAGCTGTTTTTT. Translated: CASSFPGRNRELFF. The rearrangement joins TRBV28 to TRBJ2-2; the D is unclear. V was shortened by 3 bases and J by 9 bases, with 14 bases between the two germline ends. CDR3 length equals 14 residues. CDR1 and CDR2 from the germline V gene are MDHEN and SYDVKM.

As regards this clonotype: Without the conserved terminal phenylalanine or tryptophan, this CDR3 likely stems from a read error. This sequence joins TRBV4-3 and TRBJ2-5; the D is unclear. This CDR3 region has 15 residues. CDR1 is LGHNA and CDR2 is YSLEER in the germline V gene. CDR3 protein: CASSQDRDKQETQYL. The CDR3 DNA follows: TGCGCAAGCAGCCAAGATCGCGACAAACAAGAGACCCAGTACTTA.

This clonotype was seen only once. The chain combines TRBV11-1 with TRBJ2-7, with D perhaps matching TRBD1 (6 bases). Germline V lookup: CDR1 SGHAT, CDR2 FQDESV (reference sequence). The CDR3 contains 15 residues. Here the CDR3 reads CVRTLLQGTLREQYF. CDR3 sequence (DNA): TGTGTCCGCACCTTACTACAGGGCACTTTGAGGGAGCAGTACTTC.

This clonotype came up a few times. This may stem from a read error, because a much larger clone lies one nucleotide away. V usage is TRBV20-1 and J usage is TRBJ2-2; TRBD1 agrees at 8 bases. The V gene's germline CDR1 is DFQATT and CDR2 SNEGSKA (reference sequence). This CDR3 contains 17 residues. In DNA, the CDR3 is TGCAGTGCTAGAGATGAAAGGGACAGGCCGGGTCGTCGGGACCTGTTTTTT. As protein: CSARDERDRPGRRDLFF.

For this clonotype: A much larger clone sits a single nucleotide away, making a read error possible. V is TRBV5-4 and J is TRBJ1-5; perhaps TRBD1 as D (6 bases). CDR1 and CDR2 (germline): SGHNT, YYREEE (reference sequence). The CDR3 runs to 14 residues. The CDR3 bases are TGTGCCGGCAGTTACCAGGGGAGCAATCAGCCCCATCATTTT. This sequence encodes CAGSYQGSNQPHHF.

This clonotype has a single count. The junction does not match germline at one end; this may be a read error. The CDR3 coding sequence is TGTGCCGGTAGTATCGGACAGTCCCAAGAGACCCAGTACTTC. Translation: CAGSIGQSQETQYF. The J gene is TRBJ2-5, the V gene TRBV19; possibly TRBD1 for D (6 bases). Germline V gene data show CDR1 as LNHDA and CDR2 as SQIVND (reference sequence). The CDR3 covers 14 residues.

The chain carries TRBV6-5 and TRBJ1-2, with 7 bases fitting TRBD1. Germline trimming cut 7 bases from V and 8 bases from J; bases unmatched to any gene: 10. The germline CDR1 and CDR2 sequences are MNHEY and SVGAGI. This CDR3 has 13 amino acids. The CDR3 DNA sequence: TGTGCCAGCAACCCAGGGGGGGACTTCGGCTACACCTTC. It is translated as CASNPGGDFGYTF.

The chain joins TRBV19 to TRBJ2-2; D possibly corresponds to TRBD1 (6 bases). Trimming removed 6 bases at V and 4 bases at J, with 15 bases between. Germline CDR1 and CDR2: LNHDA and SQIVND (reference sequence). CDR3 length: 15 residues. In nucleotides, the CDR3 is TGTGCCAGTAGGCGGATGGACAGTGGCACCGGGGAGCTGTTTTTT. Protein: CASRRMDSGTGELFF.

The chain couples TRBV5-1 to TRBJ2-3; D assignment may be TRBD1 or TRBD2 (5 bases each). The CDR3 totals 16 residues. The V end lost 0 bases, the J end lost 1 base, and 12 bases lay between the germline ends. The V gene's germline CDR1 is SGHRS and CDR2 YFSETQ. The CDR3 DNA reads as TGCGCCAGCAGCTTGGACCTAGTGGGGGGCACAGATACGCAGTATTTT. This codes for CASSLDLVGGTDTQYF.

This rearrangement joins TRBV4-3 to TRBJ2-3; D possibly corresponds to TRBD2 (6 bases). This CDR3 spans 13 amino acids. Germline assignment: CDR1 LGHNA and CDR2 YSLEER. V was trimmed by 5 bases and J by 6 bases, leaving 12 bases between them. CDR3 loop: CASSISREDTQYF. CDR3 sequence (DNA): TGCGCCAGCAGCATAAGCCGGGAGGATACGCAGTATTTT.

The genes are TRBV20-1 and TRBJ1-1, with D maybe TRBD1 (6 bases). Germline V gives CDR1 DFQATT, CDR2 SNEGSKA (reference sequence). Trimming removed 4 bases from V and 8 bases from J, with 20 bases in between. The length of the CDR3 is 14 residues. This chain's CDR3 is CSATTGTTDVEAFF. The CDR3 DNA is TGCAGTGCTACCACCGGGACAACCGACGTGGAAGCTTTCTTT.

V usage is TRBV2 and J usage is TRBJ2-7; D not resolved. The germline V and J ends were trimmed by 10 bases and 13 bases, with 26 bases remaining between them. The CDR3 runs 13 residues. Germline CDR1 reads SNHLY; CDR2 reads FYNNEI. As DNA, the CDR3 is TGTGCCATCAGGTTTAAAACGGGTCACAGTGAATACTTC. It translates to CAIRFKTGHSEYF.